The 23 T cell receptor beta chains in this list originate from one sample, sequenced in a study of tumor-infiltrating lymphocytes in primary liver carcinoma. TCR beta cDNA was made from 500 ng total RNA with a constant-region primer. Construction of TCR beta libraries relied on three successive nested multiplex PCR rounds employing slightly modified ARM-PCR. A C-beta reverse primer was combined with TRBV1-TRBV30 forward primers in the first two PCR rounds, and each round had roughly 11 cycles. MiXCR was run by TCRdb on the multiplex PCR reads, yielding one entry per CDR3 protein. The sample has 50,000 to 60,000 distinct CDR3 sequences, over 75% seen once. Co-extraction yielded RNA and DNA from around 20-30 mg of unsorted bulk tissue. The sequencing input was liver tumor tissue from sampling region 5. Subset reported: tumor region T5, tumor centre. All receptors derive from a man aged 35 to 55 with primary liver carcinoma and hepatitis B virus infection.

The chain joins TRBV12-3 or TRBV12-4 to TRBJ1-4; D gene ambiguous. There are 13 residues in the CDR3. CDR3 residues: CVNSLAGTEKLFF. CDR3 nucleotides: TGTGTCAACAGTTTAGCGGGTACTGAAAAACTGTTTTTT.

The chain couples TRBV12-3 or TRBV12-4 to TRBJ1-1; tentative D call: TRBD1 (5 bases). V was cut by 11 bases and J by 1 base, with 17 bases left in between. The CDR3 extends over 14 amino acids. Here the CDR3 DNA reads TGTGCCGACAGTTCGGTAGACAGGAACACTGAAGCTTTCTTT. The encoded protein is CADSSVDRNTEAFF.

This clonotype has at least ten counts. The genes are TRBV6-5 and TRBJ1-2, with no clear D. The CDR3 loop spans 16 amino acids. The V gene's germline CDR1 is MNHEY and CDR2 SVGAGI. Trimming pared 0 bases from V and 4 bases from J, leaving 15 bases between. The CDR3: CASSYSLITVTYGYTF. In DNA, the CDR3 is TGTGCCAGCAGTTACTCTCTTATTACAGTGACCTATGGCTACACCTTC.

In its sample, this clonotype was seen a few times. This may arise from a read error, as a much more abundant clone is one base away. The gene calls are TRBV19 and TRBJ1-1; perhaps TRBD1 as D (5 bases). Germline CDR1 reads LNHDA; CDR2 reads SQIVND (reference sequence). The CDR3 has 16 residues. Trimming cost V 5 bases and J 1 base, with 17 bases left between them. Written as DNA, the CDR3 is TGTGCCAGTAGTCTGGCCGGCGGGGCGGGGAACACTGAAGCTTTCTTT. Protein product: CASSLAGGAGNTEAFF. The full variable domain, its missing parts supplied by reference TRBV19 and TRBJ1-1, is DGGITQSPKYLFRKEGQNVTLSCEQNLNHDAMYWYRQDPGQGLRLIYYSQIVNDFQKGDIAEGYSVSREKKESFPLTVTSAQKNPTAFYLCASSLAGGAGNTEAFFGQGTRLTVV.

For this clonotype: Compared with germline, one end of the junction differs, possibly owing to a read error. V gene TRBV10-3 combines with J gene TRBJ2-3; perhaps TRBD1 as D (5 bases). Germline V gene lookup returns CDR1 ENHRY and CDR2 SYGVKD. The CDR3 spans 11 residues. The CDR3 DNA reads as TGTGCCACCCAAGTCACAGGTACGCAGTATTTT. It translates to CATQVTGTQYF.

About this clonotype: A read error may produce the germline difference seen at one junction end. The chain has TRBV7-9 and TRBJ2-3; 8 nucleotides line up with TRBD2. Germline CDR1 and CDR2: SEHNR and FQNEAQ (reference sequence). This CDR3 has 16 amino acids. Here the CDR3 reads CASSPQRGTLGDTQYF. CDR3 nucleotides: TGTGCCAGCAGCCCTCAGCGGGGGACTTTAGGAGATACGCAGTACTTT.

With respect to this clonotype: One end of the junction does not line up with germline, which may come from a read error. The chain joins TRBV11-3 to TRBJ1-5; weak D call: TRBD1 (6 bases). The CDR3 is made up of 16 amino acids. Germline V CDR1 and CDR2: SGHNT, YENEEA. CDR3 amino acids: CASGDRQRGADQPRHF. The CDR3 bases are TGTGCCAGCGGCGACCGACAGCGGGGGGCCGATCAGCCCCGGCATTTT. The variable domain in full, with the rest retrieved from reference TRBV11-3 and TRBJ1-5, is EAGVVQSPRYKIIEKKQPVAFWCNPISGHNTLYWYLQNLGQGPELLIRYENEEAVDDSQLPKDRFSAERLKGVDSTLKIQPAELGDSAVYLCASGDRQRGADQPRHFGDGTRLSIL.

This clonotype was recorded only once. The chain is built from TRBV6-5 and TRBJ2-7, with 9 positions matching TRBD1. CDR3 length equals 15 residues. Germline CDR1 reads MNHEY; CDR2 reads SVGAGI. The V segment lost 6 bases and the J segment 5 bases; nucleotides outside the gene matches: 11. The CDR3 reads CASRAQGAYFHEQYF. CDR3 DNA: TGTGCCAGCAGGGCACAGGGGGCATATTTCCACGAGCAGTACTTC.

This CDR3 reads CSGRLAGGQQYF. The CDR3 nucleotides read TGCAGCGGGCGACTAGCGGGAGGGCAGCAGTACTTC. This chain links TRBV29-1 with TRBJ2-7; 14 nucleotides match TRBD2. Germline CDR1 and CDR2: SQVTM and ANQGSEA. With V trimmed by 7 bases and J by 8 bases, 4 bases remained unmatched. CDR3 length: 12 amino acids.

The V call is TRBV11-2, the J call TRBJ2-6; a weak D match, TRBD1 (8 bases). Germline V gene data show CDR1 as SGHAT and CDR2 as FQNNGV. This CDR3 has 21 amino acids. V was trimmed by 8 bases and J by 3 bases, leaving 32 bases between them. The CDR3 protein is CASGMAGDRGISLFGANVLTF. CDR3 bases: TGTGCCAGCGGCATGGCGGGAGACAGGGGCATTTCCCTCTTTGGGGCCAACGTCCTGACTTTC. Complete variable domain (other parts from reference TRBV11-2 and TRBJ2-6): EAGVAQSPRYKIIEKRQSVAFWCNPISGHATLYWYQQILGQGPKLLIQFQNNGVVDDSQLPKDRFSAERLKGVDSTLKIQPAKLEDSAVYLCASGMAGDRGISLFGANVLTFGAGSRLTVL.

A remark on this clonotype: Sequence at one end of the junction differs from germline and may be a read error. This sequence joins TRBV6-1 and TRBJ2-6; the D is unclear. In germline, CDR1 is MNHNS, CDR2 SASEGT. The CDR3 consists of 16 residues. This CDR3 reads CANSSQAAARANVLTF. The CDR3 region has the DNA TGTGCCAACAGTTCTCAGGCCGCGGCCAGGGCCAACGTCCTGACTTTC.

Details on this clonotype: Given a much more abundant clone one base away, this may be a read error. The CDR3 DNA sequence: TGTGTCACCAGCAACAGCCTCCAAGAGACCCAGTACTTC. This sequence encodes CVTSNSLQETQYF. This rearrangement joins TRBV15 to TRBJ2-5, with D unresolved. Germline CDR1 and CDR2: LNHNV and YYDKDF (reference sequence). The CDR3 extends over 13 amino acids.

This clonotype was picked up one time. The chain employs TRBV7-9 and TRBJ2-3, with D maybe TRBD2 (6 bases). The CDR3 is made up of 16 amino acids. CDR1 and CDR2 from the germline V gene are SEHNR and FQNEAQ (reference sequence). Deletions cut 4 bases from V and 6 bases from J, with 20 bases between. CDR3 bases: TGTGCCAGCAGCTCCTGGAGTAGCGGAAGCCCGGATACGCAGTATTTT. Translating it yields CASSSWSSGSPDTQYF.

As to this clonotype: No conserved phenylalanine or tryptophan ends this CDR3, so it is likely a read error. It is unclear where the CDR3 begins or ends on the DNA, so no DNA is shown, and the CDR3 is as TCRdb lists it. V and J are TRBV11-3 and TRBJ1-1. The CDR3 is 13 amino acids in total, end residues counted. Germline V gene sequence: CDR1 SGHNT, CDR2 YENEEA. The CDR3 sequence: CAGSLAVNTEALI.

A word on this clonotype: The conserved final phenylalanine or tryptophan is absent from the CDR3, which likely points to a read error. The chain joins TRBV11-2 to TRBJ2-7; 16 bases are a match to TRBD2. This CDR3 is 18 amino acids long. The germline CDR1 and CDR2 sequences are SGHAT and FQNNGV. The trim removed 4 bases at V and 0 bases at J, leaving 6 bases unmatched. CDR3: CASSSEGTSGRASYEQYL. For the CDR3, the DNA is TGTGCCAGCAGCTCTGAAGGGACTAGCGGGAGGGCCTCCTACGAGCAGTACCTA.

This sequence joins TRBV14 and TRBJ2-1; a possible D gene is TRBD2 (6 bases). The V end was cut by 8 bases, the J end by 8 bases, with 25 bases between. CDR1 is SGHDN, CDR2 FVKESK, per germline. The CDR3 extends over 16 amino acids. The CDR3 region has the DNA TGTGCCAGCGGTGCCGTTGCGGGATGGGTAAACGATGAGCAGTTCTTC. Translating it yields CASGAVAGWVNDEQFF.

Points on this clonotype: Without the conserved terminal phenylalanine or tryptophan, this CDR3 likely stems from a read error. This chain links TRBV28 with TRBJ2-7, with 7 nucleotides matching TRBD1. The CDR3 is 13 amino acids. After removal of 6 bases from V and 2 bases from J, the junction contained 4 bases not matched to a gene. The germline V gene has CDR1 MDHEN and CDR2 SYDVKM. In nucleotides, the CDR3 is TGTGCCAGCAGATCTACAGGGGCCTACGAGCAGTACTTA. Translating gives CASRSTGAYEQYL.

This clonotype was picked up one time. The junction does not match germline at one end; this may be a read error. The V gene is TRBV30, the J gene TRBJ2-7; TRBD1 aligns across 7 bases. From germline, CDR1 is GTSNPN and CDR2 SVGIG (reference sequence). The CDR3 consists of 13 residues. The CDR3 sequence is CVWTFRDSYEQYF. The CDR3 DNA is TGTGTCTGGACCTTCCGGGACAGCTACGAGCAGTACTTC.

Note on this clonotype: A single base separates this from a much larger clone, so it may be a read error. The chain recombines TRBV2 with TRBJ2-3, with 8 positions matching TRBD2. Losses at the gene ends were 7 bases for V and 2 bases for J; bases not matched to a gene: 8. Germline assignment: CDR1 SNHLY and CDR2 FYNNEI. This CDR3 has 15 amino acids. In nucleotides, the CDR3 is TGTGCCAGCATGGGGACTAGTAGACACACAGATACGCAGTATTTT. Translated, it gives CASMGTSRHTDTQYF.

To note about this clonotype: This likely comes from a read error, as the CDR3 has no conserved phenylalanine or tryptophan at its end. The gene calls are TRBV5-4 and TRBJ2-5; 10 nucleotides line up with TRBD2. Germline CDR1 and CDR2: SGHNT and YYREEE (reference sequence). Trimming took 9 bases from V and 9 from J; bases not matched to a gene: 23. This CDR3 comprises 17 residues. The CDR3: CANSPTSGKTKGRPQYS. The DNA for the CDR3 is TGTGCCAACAGTCCCACTAGCGGGAAAACTAAAGGGAGACCCCAGTACTCC.

The rearrangement links TRBV6-6 to TRBJ1-2, with TRBD1 identical over 7 bases. Trimming at V came to 6 bases and at J to 4 bases, leaving 8 bases not matched to a gene. Germline V gene lookup returns CDR1 MNHNY and CDR2 SVGAGI (reference sequence). This CDR3 region has 14 residues. The CDR3, as DNA: TGTGCCAGCAGCTCCGACAGGGACTCCTATGGCTACACCTTC. Protein product: CASSSDRDSYGYTF.

Concerning this clonotype itself: The conserved final phenylalanine or tryptophan is absent from the CDR3, which likely points to a read error. Because the CDR3's place on the DNA is in doubt, the DNA is left out and the CDR3 is given as listed by TCRdb. J is TRBJ2-3 and V is TRBV11-2; the table assigns TRBD1, which was not confirmed against the DNA. The germline CDR1 and CDR2 sequences are SGHAT and FQNNGV. From its first to its last residue, the CDR3 has 14 amino acids. The CDR3 loop reads CASSSPGRADTRYL.

The table lists this clonotype with a count of one. This CDR3 fails to terminate in the conserved phenylalanine or tryptophan, so it likely reflects a read error. The chain carries TRBV6-1 and TRBJ2-2, with 11 bases matching TRBD2. The J segment lost 5 bases and the V segment lost 10 bases, leaving 12 bases of the junction unmatched. This CDR3 is 16 amino acids long. Germline loops: CDR1 MNHNS, CDR2 SASEGT. The CDR3: CAIKYTSGRRTGELFL. The CDR3 coding sequence is TGTGCCATCAAATATACTAGCGGGAGACGGACCGGGGAGCTGTTTCTT.